The TCR beta chain described here comes from a study of shared clonotypes between healthy human individuals. Positive CCR7 selection of CD45RO-negative cells yielded the naive CD8 cells, and terminally differentiated effector memory CD45RA+ cells were excluded. V lost 6 bases to trimming and J lost 7 bases; unmatched junction nucleotides: 17. The V gene's germline CDR1 is WNHNN and CDR2 SYGVQD (reference sequence). The CDR3 is made up of 16 amino acids. Each subset's genomic DNA was split evenly across several immunoSEQ plates. Some clones are missing from TCRdb's copy, which holds only in-frame ones; the method was immunoSEQ multiplex PCR. The data contain some 1,900,000 clones, about 95% of them singletons.

This chain links TRBV10-1 with TRBJ2-5; 7 bases agree with TRBD1. This receptor was obtained from a man aged 18 to 30 in good health. Sequences were obtained from naive CD8+ T cells sorted from blood. CDR3 residues: CASSDRVRGALGTQYF. The DNA of the CDR3 is TGCGCCAGCAGCGACAGGGTAAGAGGGGCTTTGGGGACCCAGTACTTC.